The source of this TCR beta chain is a study of tumor-infiltrating lymphocytes in primary liver carcinoma (dated by TCRdb to about 2017). Study-level background: The five patients, three men and two women aged 30 to 69 years, had hepatocellular carcinoma (four) or combined HCC and intrahepatic cholangiocarcinoma (one). The five patients had tumors of stage T1-T3 N0M0, with maximum diameters ranging from 4.2 to 10 cm. Roughly 3.5 to 7.5 million productive TCRbeta reads were obtained per sample, and no significant difference in read depth was found between tissue types. Across five regions of each liver tumor, along with adjacent normal tissue and blood, the study brought together TCRbeta repertoire sequencing, expression microarrays and whole-exome sequencing. A total of some 35 specimens from 5 patients went through TCRbeta repertoire sequencing, namely 25 tumor regions, 5 adjacent noncancerous liver tissues and 5 peripheral blood samples. To link TCRbeta repertoire diversity to the local molecular phenotype, the 20 to 25 tumor region samples were profiled with Agilent mRNA microarrays. Reproducibility between technical replicate repertoires was high, with correlation coefficients above 0.95 and mean shared-clone rates about 0.91.

The CDR3 contains 14 residues, cysteine and phenylalanine counted. Only the CDR3 DNA stays, 42 bases, in frame from base 1. Via the germline V gene, CDR1 is MNHEY and CDR2 SVGEGT. Using a constant-region primer and ProtoScript II reverse transcriptase, TCRbeta-specific cDNA was reverse-transcribed from 500 ng total RNA. TCRbeta libraries were built with three nested multiplex PCR rounds, a slightly modified ARM-PCR procedure. Each of the first two PCR rounds ran for about 10 cycles and used multiplex TRBV1-TRBV30 forward primers together with a Cbeta reverse primer. Sample barcodes and Illumina adapters were added in a final 25-cycle PCR using Deep VentR polymerase. Amplicons of 200-500 bp were gel-purified with a QIAquick gel extraction kit before sequencing. TCRbeta amplicons were sequenced on an Illumina HiSeq 2500 with 250-bp paired-end reads. As for how the authors treated the data: Reads were quality-trimmed with Trimmomatic v0.33, and paired reads were merged with FLASH v1.2.11 to recover full CDR3 sequences. V, D and J germline segments were assigned to the rearranged TCRbeta sequences by MiGEC v1.2.1b. Clonotype statistics, along with Shannon-Wiener diversity indices, were calculated using VDJtools v1.0.0. Except for diversity analysis, only the 250 most abundant clonotypes of each sample were used in subsequent analyses to reduce sampling bias. The raw public data were reprocessed by TCRdb itself: fastp quality trimming at Q25, MiXCR clonotype calling, in-frame beta chains only. Rows with one shared CDR3 protein collapse into an entry with the most common genes and DNA. The V and J calls and clone size are TCRdb's, not the authors'. The sample yields about 100,000 distinct CDR3 sequences; about 67% were counted once. The ten largest make up around 12% of the sample.

Note on this clonotype: What antigen it recognizes has not been identified. A junction boundary mismatches the germline segment, possibly from a read error.

What the study reported, not specific to this receptor: Because only the TCR beta chain was sequenced and unpaired alpha chains were not captured, true repertoire diversity is likely underestimated. With just four or five patients in the study, the authors point out that the findings should be validated in a larger study. Pairs of tumor regions showed greater repertoire overlap (mean 36%) than tumor-adjacent pairs (17%) or tumor-blood pairs (approximately 15%), which is consistent with antigen-driven expansion. A significantly larger repertoire fraction was made up by the top 250 clones in tumors than in blood (p = 0.039). Just about 7.5-25% of top clones turned up in all five regions of a tumor, which suggests spatial heterogeneity among tumor-infiltrating T cells. Because the samples were bulk and unsorted, CD4+ and CD8+ T cell repertoires could not be compared.

Without any cell sorting, total RNA and DNA were co-extracted from about 21-30 mg of bulk tissue using the AllPrep DNA/RNA mini kit. About 5 patients with histopathologically diagnosed primary liver carcinoma underwent surgical resection in China between November 2015 and early 2016. Patients had chronic HBV infection and were treatment-naive at sampling. Five spatially separated regions were sampled per tumor: superior, inferior, left-lateral and right-lateral poles, plus the tumor centre. Histology showed that every tumor sample contained more than 80% viable tumor cells. Pieces of fresh tumor and adjacent tissue were cut in half, with one half kept in RNAlater at -80 degrees C and the other half sent for histology.

The clonotype comes from a woman aged 60-75 years with primary liver carcinoma and hepatitis B virus infection. The V and J segments used are TRBV6-2 or TRBV6-3 and TRBJ1-1; no D gene can be assigned with confidence. Material: liver tumor tissue from sampling region 2. The intended sense of this specimen's cell subset or site label: tumor region T2, inferior pole. Read as DNA, the sequence is TGTGCCAGCAGCTACCGGGGTGCGAGCACTGAAGCTCTCTTT. This encodes CASSYRGASTEALF.